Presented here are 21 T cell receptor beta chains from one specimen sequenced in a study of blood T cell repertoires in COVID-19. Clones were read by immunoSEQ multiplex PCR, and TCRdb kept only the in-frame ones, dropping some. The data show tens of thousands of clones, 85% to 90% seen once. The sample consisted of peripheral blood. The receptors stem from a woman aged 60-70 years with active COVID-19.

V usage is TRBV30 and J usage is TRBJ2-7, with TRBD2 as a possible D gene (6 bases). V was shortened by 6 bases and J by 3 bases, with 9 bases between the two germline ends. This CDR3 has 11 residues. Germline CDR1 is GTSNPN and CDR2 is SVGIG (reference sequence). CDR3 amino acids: CACGTFYEQYF. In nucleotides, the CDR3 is TGTGCCTGCGGGACTTTCTACGAGCAGTACTTC.

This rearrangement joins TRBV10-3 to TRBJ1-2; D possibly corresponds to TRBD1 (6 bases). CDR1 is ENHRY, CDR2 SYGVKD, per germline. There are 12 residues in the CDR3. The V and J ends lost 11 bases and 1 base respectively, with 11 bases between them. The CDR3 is CAVEGVNYGYTF. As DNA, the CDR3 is TGTGCCGTTGAGGGGGTTAACTATGGCTACACCTTC.

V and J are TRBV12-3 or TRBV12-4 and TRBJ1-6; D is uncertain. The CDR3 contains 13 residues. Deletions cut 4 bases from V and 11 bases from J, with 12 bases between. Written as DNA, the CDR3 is TGTGCCAGCAGTTCATACCCGGGTACACCCCTCCACTTT. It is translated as CASSSYPGTPLHF.

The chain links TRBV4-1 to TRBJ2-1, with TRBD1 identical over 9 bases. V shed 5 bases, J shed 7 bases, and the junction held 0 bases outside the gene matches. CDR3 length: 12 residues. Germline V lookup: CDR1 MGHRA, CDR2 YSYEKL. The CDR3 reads CASSDRGNEQFF. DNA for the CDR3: TGCGCCAGCAGCGACAGGGGGAATGAGCAGTTCTTC.

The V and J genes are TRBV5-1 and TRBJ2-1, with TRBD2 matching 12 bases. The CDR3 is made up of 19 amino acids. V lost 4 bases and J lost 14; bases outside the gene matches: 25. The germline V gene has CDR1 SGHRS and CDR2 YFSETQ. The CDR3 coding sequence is TGCGCCAGCAGCCCGGATTACGACAGGGCTCGTCTAGCGGGAGGGGGGGAGTTCTTC. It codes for CASSPDYDRARLAGGGEFF.

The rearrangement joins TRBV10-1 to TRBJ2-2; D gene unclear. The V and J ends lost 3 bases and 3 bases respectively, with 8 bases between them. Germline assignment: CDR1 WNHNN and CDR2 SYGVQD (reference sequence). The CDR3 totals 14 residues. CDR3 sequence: CASSEVEDTGELFF. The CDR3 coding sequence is TGCGCCAGCAGTGAAGTAGAGGACACCGGGGAGCTGTTTTTT.

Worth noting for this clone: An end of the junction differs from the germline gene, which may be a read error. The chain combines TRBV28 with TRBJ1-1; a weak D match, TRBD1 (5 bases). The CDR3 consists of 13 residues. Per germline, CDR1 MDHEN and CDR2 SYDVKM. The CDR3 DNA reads TGTGCCAGCAGCCCCGTGCAGGGTTCGCACACACGATTT. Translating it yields CASSPVQGSHTRF.

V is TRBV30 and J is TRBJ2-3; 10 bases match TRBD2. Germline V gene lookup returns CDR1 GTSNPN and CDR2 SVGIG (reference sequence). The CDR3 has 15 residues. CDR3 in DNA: TGTGCATCCCCACTAGCGGGGCCTAGCACAGATACGCAGTATTTT. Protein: CASPLAGPSTDTQYF.

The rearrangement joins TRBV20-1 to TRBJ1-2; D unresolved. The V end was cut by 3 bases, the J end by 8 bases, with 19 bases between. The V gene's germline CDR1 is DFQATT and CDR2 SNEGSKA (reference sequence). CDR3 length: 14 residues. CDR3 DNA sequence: TGCAGTGCTAGTCCCCAGGTTACCGGCCTGGGCTACACCTTC. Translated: CSASPQVTGLGYTF.

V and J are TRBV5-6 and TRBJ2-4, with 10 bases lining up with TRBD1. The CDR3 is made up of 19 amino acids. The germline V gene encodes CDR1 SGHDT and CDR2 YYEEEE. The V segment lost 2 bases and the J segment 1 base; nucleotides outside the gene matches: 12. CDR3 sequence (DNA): TGTGCCAGCAGCTTTTACCGGGACAGGGGAAGAGTGGCCAAAAACATTCAGTACTTC. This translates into CASSFYRDRGRVAKNIQYF. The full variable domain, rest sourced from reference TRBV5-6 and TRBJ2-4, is DAGVTQSPTHLIKTRGQQVTLRCSPKSGHDTVSWYQQALGQGPQFIFQYYEEEERQRGNFPDRFSGHQFPNYSSELNVNALLLGDSALYLCASSFYRDRGRVAKNIQYFGAGTRLSVL.

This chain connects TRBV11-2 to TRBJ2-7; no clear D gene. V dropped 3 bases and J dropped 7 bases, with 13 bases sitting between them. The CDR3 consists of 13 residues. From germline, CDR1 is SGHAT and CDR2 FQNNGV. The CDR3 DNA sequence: TGTGCCAGCAGCTTTCTCACCTCTCGGGAGCAGTACTTC. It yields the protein CASSFLTSREQYF.

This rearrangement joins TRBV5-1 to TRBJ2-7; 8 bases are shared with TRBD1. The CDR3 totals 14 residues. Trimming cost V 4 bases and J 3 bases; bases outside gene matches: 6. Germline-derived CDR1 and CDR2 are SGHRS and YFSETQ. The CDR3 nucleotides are TGCGCCAGCAGCATAACAACAGGGGGCTACGAGCAGTACTTC. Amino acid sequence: CASSITTGGYEQYF.

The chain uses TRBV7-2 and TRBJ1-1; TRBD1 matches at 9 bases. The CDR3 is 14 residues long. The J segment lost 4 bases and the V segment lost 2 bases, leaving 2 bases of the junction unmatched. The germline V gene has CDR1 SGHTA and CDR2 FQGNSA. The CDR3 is CASSLSTGGTEAFF. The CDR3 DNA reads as TGTGCCAGCAGCTTATCGACAGGGGGCACTGAAGCTTTCTTT. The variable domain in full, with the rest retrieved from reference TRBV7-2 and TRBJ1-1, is GAGVSQSPSNKVTEKGKDVELRCDPISGHTALYWYRQSLGQGLEFLIYFQGNSAPDKSGLPSDRFSAERTGGSVSTLTIQRTQQEDSAVYLCASSLSTGGTEAFFGQGTRLTVV.

CDR3 sequence (DNA): TGTGCCAGCAGTTCCAGAGAGGGGGCAGGGAATTCACCCCTCCACTTT. Translated, it gives CASSSREGAGNSPLHF. The rearrangement uses TRBV28 and TRBJ1-6; TRBD1 agrees at 7 bases. Trimming cost V 4 bases and J 7 bases; bases outside gene matches: 10. CDR3 length: 16 residues. Germline V lookup: CDR1 MDHEN, CDR2 SYDVKM.

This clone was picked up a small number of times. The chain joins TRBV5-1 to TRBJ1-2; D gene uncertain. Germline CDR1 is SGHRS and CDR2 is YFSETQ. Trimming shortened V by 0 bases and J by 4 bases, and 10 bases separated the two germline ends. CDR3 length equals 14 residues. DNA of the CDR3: TGCGCCAGCAGCTTGGGGCAGGCATCCTATGGCTACACCTTC. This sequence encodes CASSLGQASYGYTF. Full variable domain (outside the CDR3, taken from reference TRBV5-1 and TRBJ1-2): KAGVTQTPRYLIKTRGQQVTLSCSPISGHRSVSWYQQTPGQGLQFLFEYFSETQRNKGNFPGRFSGRQFSNSRSEMNVSTLELGDSALYLCASSLGQASYGYTFGSGTRLTVV.

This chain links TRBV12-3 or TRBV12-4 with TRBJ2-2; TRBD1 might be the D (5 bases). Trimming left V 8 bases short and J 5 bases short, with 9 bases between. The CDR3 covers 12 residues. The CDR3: CASGTGTGELFF. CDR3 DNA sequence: TGTGCCAGCGGCACAGGTACCGGGGAGCTGTTTTTT.

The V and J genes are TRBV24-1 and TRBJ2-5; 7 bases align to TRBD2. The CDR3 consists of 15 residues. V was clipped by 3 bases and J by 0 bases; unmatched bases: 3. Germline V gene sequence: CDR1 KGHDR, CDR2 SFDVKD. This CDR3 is CATSDVREDQETQYF. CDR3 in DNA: TGTGCCACCAGTGATGTTCGGGAGGACCAAGAGACCCAGTACTTC.

CDR3 DNA sequence: TGTGCCAGCAGTTACCCAGCTAGCGGAAGCACAGATACGCAGTATTTT. Translation gives CASSYPASGSTDTQYF. The J gene is TRBJ2-3, the V gene TRBV6-6, with 7 bases lining up with TRBD2. Germline CDR1 reads MNHNY; CDR2 reads SVGAGI (reference sequence). V lost 2 bases and J lost 0; bases outside the gene matches: 5. The CDR3 loop spans 16 amino acids.

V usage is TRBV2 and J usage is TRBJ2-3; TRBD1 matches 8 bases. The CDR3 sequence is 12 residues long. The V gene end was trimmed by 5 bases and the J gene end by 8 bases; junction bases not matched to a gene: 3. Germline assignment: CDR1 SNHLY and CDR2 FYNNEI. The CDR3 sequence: CASSQGAGTQYF. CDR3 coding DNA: TGTGCCAGCAGTCAGGGGGCGGGTACGCAGTATTTT. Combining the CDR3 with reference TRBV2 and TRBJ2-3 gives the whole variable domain EPEVTQTPSHQVTQMGQEVILRCVPISNHLYFYWYRQILGQKVEFLVSFYNNEISEKSEIFDDQFSVERPDGSNFTLKIRSTKLEDSAMYFCASSQGAGTQYFGPGTRLTVL.

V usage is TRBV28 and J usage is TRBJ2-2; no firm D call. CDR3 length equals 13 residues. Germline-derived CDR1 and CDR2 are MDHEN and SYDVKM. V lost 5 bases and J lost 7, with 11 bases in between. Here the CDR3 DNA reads TGTGCCAGCAGTCCCCTAATTGGCGGGGAGCTGTTTTTT. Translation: CASSPLIGGELFF.

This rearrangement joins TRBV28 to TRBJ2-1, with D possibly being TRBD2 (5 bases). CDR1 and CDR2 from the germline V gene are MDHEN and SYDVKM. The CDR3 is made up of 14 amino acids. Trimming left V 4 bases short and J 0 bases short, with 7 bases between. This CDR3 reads CASSYGSSYNEQFF. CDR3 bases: TGTGCCAGCAGTTATGGGAGCTCCTACAATGAGCAGTTCTTC. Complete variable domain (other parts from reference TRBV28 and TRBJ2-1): DVKVTQSSRYLVKRTGEKVFLECVQDMDHENMFWYRQDPGLGLRLIYFSYDVKMKEKGDIPEGYSVSREKKERFSLILESASTNQTSMYLCASSYGSSYNEQFFGPGTRLTVL.